This T cell receptor beta chain was captured in a study of T cell responses to AZD1222 COVID-19 vaccine. TCRdb's copy holds only in-frame clones and misses some; the assay was immunoSEQ multiplex PCR. This sample yields some 81,000 clones, of which about 86% are seen a single time; 5.6% belongs to the top ten. This clone has only a few counts. Germline V CDR1 and CDR2: PRHDT, FYEKMQ (reference sequence). The junction had 9 bases not matched to a gene; V was cut back by 5 bases and J by 0 bases. This CDR3 has 16 residues. Specimen: peripheral blood, collected 28 days after the second AZD1222 dose. This chain uses TRBV13 with TRBJ2-7, with 8 bases fitting TRBD2. The source is an adult who received the AZD1222 COVID-19 vaccine. The CDR3 is CASSQGAGGHSYEQYF. The DNA of the CDR3 is TGTGCCAGCAGCCAAGGGGCGGGGGGTCACTCCTACGAGCAGTACTTC.